One and the same sample provided the 11 T cell receptor beta chains below, sequenced in a study of CD8 T cells in ankylosing spondylitis. TCRdb re-called the 5' RACE reads through MiXCR, storing one row per CDR3 protein. The profile covers about 42,000 distinct CDR3 sequences, with 4% appearing a single time and roughly 4% taken by the ten largest. Source material: blood, either unsorted or a sorted T cell fraction (not recorded which). Receptor source: a female donor with ankylosing spondylitis or in good health (not recorded which).

This clonotype has only a few counts. The chain is built from TRBV9 and TRBJ2-1; 7 bases agree with TRBD1. Germline V gives CDR1 SGDLS, CDR2 YYNGEE. J lost 9 bases, V lost 1 base, and 4 bases had no gene match. This CDR3 has 13 amino acids. For the CDR3, the DNA is TGTGCCAGCAGCGTAACGACAGGGACTGAGCAGTTCTTC. Amino acids: CASSVTTGTEQFF.

The V call is TRBV9, the J call TRBJ2-5; D is unclear. The V end lost 3 bases, the J end lost 5 bases, and 8 bases lay between the germline ends. The germline V gene encodes CDR1 SGDLS and CDR2 YYNGEE. There are 12 residues in the CDR3. This CDR3 is CASSGSGETQYF. The CDR3 DNA reads TGTGCCAGCAGCGGCTCCGGGGAGACCCAGTACTTC.

This clonotype has a count of ten or more. This sequence joins TRBV21-1 and TRBJ2-2. TRBV21-1 is described as a pseudogene. CDR3 length: 15 amino acids. CDR3 amino acids: CASSTHGSNTGELFF. CDR3 DNA: TGTGCCAGCAGCACCCACGGGTCGAACACCGGGGAGCTGTTTTTT.

The table lists this clonotype with a few counts. The chain combines TRBV9 with TRBJ2-7; D might be TRBD2 (6 bases). The germline V and J ends were trimmed by 4 bases and 2 bases, with 16 bases remaining between them. Germline values: CDR1 SGDLS, CDR2 YYNGEE. The CDR3 is 15 amino acids. This CDR3 is CASSSSVSGAYEQYF. Here the CDR3 DNA reads TGTGCCAGCAGCTCCTCGGTTAGCGGAGCCTACGAGCAGTACTTC. Full variable domain (missing parts from reference TRBV9 and TRBJ2-7): DSGVTQTPKHLITATGQRVTLRCSPRSGDLSVYWYQQSLDQGLQFLIQYYNGEERAKGNILERFSAQQFPDLHSELNLSSLELGDSALYFCASSSSVSGAYEQYFGPGTRLTVT.

The sample holds many counts of this clonotype. V gene TRBV9 combines with J gene TRBJ2-7; 7 bases align to TRBD2. V lost 0 bases to trimming and J lost 5 bases; unmatched junction nucleotides: 2. Germline CDR1 is SGDLS and CDR2 is YYNGEE. There are 13 residues in the CDR3. CDR3 coding DNA: TGTGCCAGCAGCGTAGCGGCGGGAGACGAGCAGTACTTC. This codes for CASSVAAGDEQYF.

This clonotype was seen at least ten times. The V and J genes are TRBV9 and TRBJ1-2, with D uncertain. Germline V CDR1 and CDR2: SGDLS, YYNGEE. The V end lost 4 bases, the J end lost 2 bases, and 15 bases lay between the germline ends. The CDR3 is made up of 15 amino acids. The CDR3 loop is CASSSFLGPNYGYTF. For the CDR3, the DNA is TGTGCCAGCAGCTCCTTCCTTGGACCGAACTATGGCTACACCTTC.

This clonotype has ten or more counts. The genes are TRBV9 and TRBJ2-1; the match to TRBD2 covers 7 bases. Germline V lookup: CDR1 SGDLS, CDR2 YYNGEE. Trimming removed 3 bases from V and 1 base from J; junction bases left unmatched: 1. The length of the CDR3 is 14 residues. The CDR3 bases are TGTGCCAGCAGCGCGGGACTATCCTACAATGAGCAGTTCTTC. It specifies CASSAGLSYNEQFF.

This clonotype was seen only a few times. The chain's CDR3 is CASSVGDSGGPPYEQYF. CDR3 nucleotides: TGTGCCAGCAGCGTAGGGGATAGCGGGGGGCCACCCTACGAGCAGTACTTC. The V call is TRBV9, the J call TRBJ2-7; 10 bases are a match to TRBD2. The CDR3 runs to 17 residues. Germline assignment: CDR1 SGDLS and CDR2 YYNGEE. V was clipped by 0 bases and J by 2 bases; unmatched bases: 8.

This clonotype came up many times. The V and J genes are TRBV9 and TRBJ2-2; the match to TRBD2 covers 8 bases. V dropped 0 bases and J dropped 5; count of bases not matched to a gene: 6. Germline lookup yields CDR1 SGDLS and CDR2 YYNGEE. This CDR3 has 16 residues. CDR3 sequence reads: CASSVDGGGRTGELFF. CDR3 bases: TGTGCCAGCAGCGTAGATGGCGGGGGGCGGACCGGGGAGCTGTTTTTT. Full variable domain (rest looked up from reference TRBV9 and TRBJ2-2): DSGVTQTPKHLITATGQRVTLRCSPRSGDLSVYWYQQSLDQGLQFLIQYYNGEERAKGNILERFSAQQFPDLHSELNLSSLELGDSALYFCASSVDGGGRTGELFFGEGSRLTVL.

Many counts were recorded for this clonotype. The V and J genes are TRBV9 and TRBJ2-5; D is perhaps TRBD2 (7 bases). Trimming removed 4 bases at V and 5 bases at J, with 21 bases between. This CDR3 is built from 16 residues. The V gene's germline CDR1 is SGDLS and CDR2 YYNGEE. CDR3 amino acids: CASSPRTGGGGETQYF. As DNA, the CDR3 is TGTGCCAGCAGCCCCCGGACGGGGGGAGGGGGGGAGACCCAGTACTTC. Supplemented by reference TRBV9 and TRBJ2-5, the full variable domain reads DSGVTQTPKHLITATGQRVTLRCSPRSGDLSVYWYQQSLDQGLQFLIQYYNGEERAKGNILERFSAQQFPDLHSELNLSSLELGDSALYFCASSPRTGGGGETQYFGPGTRLLVL.

This clonotype was detected ten times or more. The chain carries TRBV9 and TRBJ1-3; weak D call: TRBD1 (6 bases). The CDR3 extends over 15 amino acids. Per germline, CDR1 SGDLS and CDR2 YYNGEE. Trimming removed 0 bases from V and 2 bases from J, with 9 bases in between. The CDR3 coding sequence is TGTGCCAGCAGCGTAGAAGCAGGGGCTGGAAACACCATATATTTT. This codes for CASSVEAGAGNTIYF.